These 23 T cell receptor beta chains were all obtained from the same sample, sequenced in a study of CD8+CD57+ T cells in acquired aplastic anemia. The study profiled TCR beta VDJ and CDR3 using genomic DNA as template. TCRdb re-called the reads with MiXCR, one entry per CDR3 protein. The data show under 350,000 distinct CDR3 sequences, roughly 50% seen once. Material: sorted CD4+, CD8+, or CD8+CD57+ T cells (not recorded which) from PBMCs. These receptors originate from a human donor with severe aplastic anemia or a healthy control (not recorded which).

This clonotype was counted at least ten times. V usage is TRBV15 and J usage is TRBJ1-3; 7 nucleotides agree with TRBD1. The CDR3 spans 16 residues. The V segment lost 0 bases and the J segment 2 bases; nucleotides outside the gene matches: 4. Germline V lookup: CDR1 LNHNV, CDR2 YYDKDF (reference sequence). The CDR3 nucleotides are TGTGCCACCAGCAGAGAACAGGGGCGTACTGGAAACACCATATATTTT. It translates to CATSREQGRTGNTIYF.

Ten or more counts support this clonotype. The CDR3 reads CASSTGGSNQPQHF. In DNA, the CDR3 is TGTGCCAGCAGCACGGGGGGTAGCAATCAGCCCCAGCATTTT. The rearrangement joins TRBV28 to TRBJ1-5; maybe TRBD1 (5 bases). The CDR3 sequence is 14 residues long. CDR1 is MDHEN and CDR2 is SYDVKM in the germline V gene. Trimming took off 6 bases at V and 0 bases at J, with 9 bases between the two ends.

This clonotype was picked up one time. A junction end diverges from the germline sequence, so it may reflect a read error. This sequence joins TRBV24-1 and TRBJ2-3, with a possible D match to TRBD2 (5 bases). There are 16 residues in the CDR3. Germline CDR1 KGHDR, CDR2 SFDVKD. The CDR3 is CATSDAGAEGTDTQYF. In nucleotides, the CDR3 is TGTGCCACAAGTGATGCGGGCGCGGAAGGCACAGATACGCAGTATTTT.

Comments on this clonotype: At one end the junction does not follow the germline gene, possibly because of a read error. The CDR3 DNA sequence: TGCGCCAGCAGCTTGGGAGACAGGGGAGCAGATACGCAGTATTTT. This sequence encodes CASSLGDRGADTQYF. V gene TRBV7-9 combines with J gene TRBJ2-3; 8 nucleotides match TRBD1. CDR1 SEHNR and CDR2 FQNEAQ come from the germline V gene (reference sequence). The CDR3 consists of 15 residues.

V is TRBV6-4 and J is TRBJ2-3; TRBD1 matches at 7 bases. V dropped 4 bases and J dropped 6; count of bases not matched to a gene: 4. Germline lookup yields CDR1 MRHNA and CDR2 SNTAGT. The CDR3 spans 13 residues. The CDR3 region is CASSALRGDTQYF. The CDR3 DNA reads TGTGCCAGCAGTGCTCTCAGGGGGGATACGCAGTATTTT.

This clonotype was observed many times. V usage is TRBV7-2 and J usage is TRBJ1-2, with D maybe TRBD1 (6 bases). Germline CDR1 is SGHTA and CDR2 is FQGNSA. V was clipped by 3 bases and J by 3 bases, with 17 bases between them. The CDR3 runs to 16 residues. CDR3 amino acids: CASSFPGPRGHYGYTF. The CDR3 DNA follows: TGTGCCAGCAGCTTCCCGGGACCTCGGGGGCACTATGGCTACACCTTC.

This chain joins TRBV11-3 and TRBJ2-7; 8 nucleotides match TRBD1. Trimming at V came to 6 bases and at J to 3 bases, leaving 10 bases not matched to a gene. Germline CDR1 and CDR2: SGHNT and YENEEA. The CDR3 runs 15 residues. The CDR3 coding sequence is TGTGCCAGCAGACCCGGACAGGGTCGTGGCTACGAGCAGTACTTC. It translates to CASRPGQGRGYEQYF.

This clonotype was recorded many times. This chain joins TRBV4-2 and TRBJ2-7, with TRBD1 matching 8 bases. The CDR3 loop spans 13 amino acids. Unmatched junction bases numbered 10, after V lost 9 bases and J lost 6 bases. Germline values: CDR1 LGHNA, CDR2 YNFKEQ. CDR3 region: CASTLQGEGEQYF. CDR3 DNA sequence: TGTGCCAGTACGTTACAGGGGGAAGGCGAGCAGTACTTC.

This clonotype was seen more than once but under ten times. The CDR3 DNA follows: TGCAGTGCTATATTCAGCTGGCAAGAGACCCAGTACTTC. It translates to CSAIFSWQETQYF. The chain couples TRBV20-1 to TRBJ2-5; D remains ambiguous. Trimming took off 4 bases at V and 2 bases at J, with 11 bases between the two ends. The CDR3 has 13 amino acids. The germline gives CDR1 DFQATT, CDR2 SNEGSKA (reference sequence).

The chain carries TRBV29-1 and TRBJ2-5; the D gene is possibly TRBD2 (6 bases). V was shortened by 7 bases and J by 2 bases, with 8 bases between the two germline ends. Germline lookup yields CDR1 SQVTM and CDR2 ANQGSEA. CDR3 size: 11 residues. The CDR3 here is CSGEVQETQYF. DNA for the CDR3: TGCAGCGGGGAGGTACAAGAGACCCAGTACTTC.

The J gene is TRBJ2-3, the V gene TRBV5-1; D gene uncertain. Trimming stripped 0 bases from V and 9 bases from J, with 8 bases between. The CDR3 sequence is 12 residues long. The germline V gene has CDR1 SGHRS and CDR2 YFSETQ. The CDR3 nucleotides are TGCGCCAGCAGCTTGGACGGTTCGACGCAGTATTTT. It translates to CASSLDGSTQYF.

This clonotype was counted many times. The genes are TRBV19 and TRBJ1-3; D is unresolved. Deletions cut 3 bases from V and 0 bases from J, with 6 bases between. CDR1 is LNHDA, CDR2 SQIVND, per germline (reference sequence). This CDR3 contains 14 residues. This CDR3 is CASSIHRSGNTIYF. CDR3 coding DNA: TGTGCCAGTAGTATTCATCGCTCTGGAAACACCATATATTTT.

V gene TRBV10-1 combines with J gene TRBJ1-4, with D possibly TRBD1 on 6 matching bases. V lost 6 bases and J lost 1, with 15 bases in between. The CDR3 consists of 16 residues. CDR1 is WNHNN, CDR2 SYGVQD, per germline (reference sequence). CDR3 DNA: TGCGCCAGCAGAGGGCAACAGGGAAGAACTAATGAAAAACTGTTTTTT. Translation gives CASRGQQGRTNEKLFF.

About this clonotype itself: This may be a read error, as it is one base from a much larger clone. The rearrangement uses TRBV29-1 and TRBJ1-1; unclear D gene. Looked up from germline, CDR1 is SQVTM and CDR2 is ANQGSEA. CDR3 length: 12 amino acids. The CDR3 nucleotides read TGCAGCGTTGAAAGCGATAACAGTGAAGCTTTCTTT. This codes for CSVESDNSEAFF.

This clonotype has more than one count but fewer than ten. In DNA form, the CDR3 reads TGTGCCAGCAGCGGCCAGACAGGGGCCGTAGGGAATTTCGGCTACACCTTC. As protein: CASSGQTGAVGNFGYTF. The J gene is TRBJ1-2, the V gene TRBV9; TRBD1 matches at 8 bases. The V and J ends lost 3 bases and 8 bases, in that order; junction bases with no gene match: 18. The CDR3 contains 17 residues. Germline V gene data show CDR1 as SGDLS and CDR2 as YYNGEE.

As for this clonotype: An end of the junction does not agree with germline; a read error may underlie this. V and J are TRBV24-1 and TRBJ2-2, with D uncertain. The germline CDR1 and CDR2 sequences are KGHDR and SFDVKD. The CDR3 is made up of 15 amino acids. This chain's CDR3 is CATIGGVGNTGELFF. CDR3 sequence (DNA): TGTGCCACCATAGGCGGAGTGGGGAACACTGGGGAGCTGTTTTTT.

This clonotype came up once. The CDR3 bases are TGTGCCGGGACAGGGGGCGACTCACCCCTCCACTTT. It is translated as CAGTGGDSPLHF. The chain couples TRBV2 to TRBJ1-6, with 12 bases aligning to TRBD1. Trimming took 11 bases from V and 10 from J; bases not matched to a gene: 3. Germline V gene lookup returns CDR1 SNHLY and CDR2 FYNNEI. CDR3 length: 12 residues.

The V call is TRBV7-6, the J call TRBJ1-1; TRBD1 matches 8 bases. The ends lost 3 bases at V and 8 bases at J; junction bases unmatched: 5. The germline CDR1 and CDR2 sequences are SGHVS and FNYEAQ. The CDR3 loop spans 13 amino acids. CDR3 DNA: TGTGCCAGCAGCTTTGGACAGGGACCCGAAGCTTTCTTT. The encoded protein is CASSFGQGPEAFF.

Here the CDR3 reads CSASEGATYNSPLHF. The CDR3 coding sequence is TGCAGTGCTAGTGAGGGGGCGACATATAATTCACCCCTCCACTTT. The chain carries TRBV20-1 and TRBJ1-6, with TRBD1 matching 7 bases. The J segment lost 4 bases and the V segment lost 3 bases, leaving 6 bases of the junction unmatched. The germline gives CDR1 DFQATT, CDR2 SNEGSKA (reference sequence). The CDR3 runs to 15 residues.

The chain is built from TRBV12-3 or TRBV12-4 and TRBJ2-6, with D maybe TRBD1 (6 bases). This CDR3 has 16 residues. V gave up 5 bases and J gave up 1 base, with 12 bases separating them. CDR3 sequence (DNA): TGTGCCAGCAGTCCTAGAGGGACATCTGGGGCCAACGTCCTGACTTTC. Residues: CASSPRGTSGANVLTF.

The chain joins TRBV2 to TRBJ2-7; D is perhaps TRBD2 (6 bases). The CDR3 has 13 amino acids. Germline V CDR1 and CDR2: SNHLY, FYNNEI. The germline V and J ends were trimmed by 8 bases and 6 bases, with 17 bases remaining between them. CDR3 loop: CASSLALSSEQYF. The CDR3 DNA sequence: TGTGCCAGCTCACTAGCCTTGTCGTCCGAGCAGTACTTC.

Remarks on this clonotype: A much more abundant neighbour one base away suggests this may be a read error. Since the CDR3 does not end with the conserved phenylalanine or tryptophan, this likely comes from a read error. This chain connects TRBV7-2 to TRBJ1-1, with D possibly TRBD1 on 5 matching bases. CDR3 length: 16 residues. Germline CDR1 SGHTA, CDR2 FQGNSA. The CDR3 here is CASSQDLGRGNTEAFL. CDR3 DNA sequence: TGCGCCAGCAGCCAAGATCTGGGGCGCGGGAACACTGAAGCTTTCCTT.

This clonotype was seen repeatedly, ten times or more. The CDR3 is CASSFLDSDLYEQYF. CDR3 sequence (DNA): TGTGCCAGCAGCTTCCTGGACAGTGACCTATACGAGCAGTACTTC. The gene calls are TRBV7-9 and TRBJ2-7; possibly TRBD1 for D (6 bases). The germline gives CDR1 SEHNR, CDR2 FQNEAQ (reference sequence). This CDR3 contains 15 residues. Trimming cost V 3 bases and J 4 bases, with 16 bases left between them.